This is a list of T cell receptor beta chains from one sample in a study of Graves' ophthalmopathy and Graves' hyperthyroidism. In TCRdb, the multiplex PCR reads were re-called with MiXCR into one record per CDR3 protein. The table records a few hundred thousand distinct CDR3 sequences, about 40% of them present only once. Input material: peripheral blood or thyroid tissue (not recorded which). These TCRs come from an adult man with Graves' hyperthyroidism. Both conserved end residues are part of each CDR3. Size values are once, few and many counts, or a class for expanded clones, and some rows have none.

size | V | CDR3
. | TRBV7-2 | CASSSTIAGLTYEQYF
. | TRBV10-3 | CAISDGTGGISQPQHF
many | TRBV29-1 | CSAGRAGGNQETQYF
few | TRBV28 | CASTLGGGTSYEQYF
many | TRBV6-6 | CASSYSGTGSEAFF
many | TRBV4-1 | CASSQGGDRVEETQYF
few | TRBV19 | CASSISVGKGNQPQHF
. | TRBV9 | CASSPTPLAGGPGETQYF
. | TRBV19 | CASRTGTGGFGTEAFF
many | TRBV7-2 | CASSLTQMNTEAFF
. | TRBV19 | CASSRAGTGDYGYTF
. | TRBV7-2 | CASSRAGLAGGAVGGQYF
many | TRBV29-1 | CSVEDRDGSYEQYF
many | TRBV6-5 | CASSWSTSGDEQYF
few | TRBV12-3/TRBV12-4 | CASSFRQDFSGANVLTF
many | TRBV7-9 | CASSFVDGTPNTGELFF
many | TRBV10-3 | CASTGEVGSPLHF
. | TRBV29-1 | CSVKGGRTDTQYF
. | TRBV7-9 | CASSLDPEVITGGAGDTQYF
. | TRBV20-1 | CSASRQGSNQPQHF
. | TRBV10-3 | CATEGTDSNQPQHF
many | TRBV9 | CASSVSGGISGNTIYF
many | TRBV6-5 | CASSYSAAGYGYTF
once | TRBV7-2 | CASSLGGTLGEQYF
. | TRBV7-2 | CASSLAGGRLGEQYF
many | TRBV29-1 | CSVEDPGRTLEAFF
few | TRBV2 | CASSERQGANYGYTF
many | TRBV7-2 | CASSKGRYSYEQYF
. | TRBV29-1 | CSAKGRAEAFF
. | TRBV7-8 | CASSSRTGYNEQFF
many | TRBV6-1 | CASSEVGTINYGYTF
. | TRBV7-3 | CTSSLSGSGGGELFF
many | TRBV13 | CASSLVGQGVYEQYF
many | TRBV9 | CASSVSPHGEETQYF
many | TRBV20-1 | CSARDPRDTEAFF
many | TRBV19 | CASSIDQTGFMASTEAFF
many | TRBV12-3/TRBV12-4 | CASSHDFGYGYTF
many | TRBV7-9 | CASRSTPGLAYEQYF
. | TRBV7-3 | CASSLQGGEWGTF
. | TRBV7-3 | CAWSPGGDYEQYF
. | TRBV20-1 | CSARDEGGIQETQHF
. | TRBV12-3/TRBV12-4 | CASSFRRGPYGYTF
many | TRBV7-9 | CASSGHRGHYGYTF
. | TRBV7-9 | CASSAATGINTEAFF
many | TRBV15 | CATQRTANTEAFF
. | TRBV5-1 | CASGNGGDSGATYRAFF
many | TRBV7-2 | CASSLDQGGYEQYF
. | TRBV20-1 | CSARVRGYTF
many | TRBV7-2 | CASRSSGTGGTEAFF
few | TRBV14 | CASSQGPGGRAFF
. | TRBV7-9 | CASSLGGSGTTDTQYF
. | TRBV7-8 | CASSLGHGEIGIGEQYF
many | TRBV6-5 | CASRSRDRGHGYTF
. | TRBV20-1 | CRDRGDEQYF
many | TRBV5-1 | CASSATGTEQYF
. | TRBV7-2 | CPSSITVTGELFF
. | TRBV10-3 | CALSGTGGAGANALTF
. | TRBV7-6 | CASSPDRTGGETQYF